This is a list of T cell receptor beta chains from one sample in a study of metastatic and nonmetastatic thyroid tumors. TCRdb re-processed the PCR reads through MiXCR. The table records tens of thousands of clones, roughly 23% of them present only once. The source material was tumor tissue. Source of these receptors: a female donor with papillary thyroid cancer or a benign thyroid nodule (not recorded which). Some clones in this sample may be carry-over from other donors' samples. CDR3s include the opening cysteine and the closing phenylalanine or tryptophan. D genes are given only for firm matches. Only part of the rows carry a size: once, few, many, or a class if the clone is expanded.

size: few; V: TRBV30; J: TRBJ1-1; D: TRBD1; DNA: TGTGCCTGGGGTCGTCGACAGGGTTTAGCCACTGAAGCTTTCTTT; CDR3: CAWGRRQGLATEAFF
size: few; V: TRBV20-1; J: TRBJ1-4; D: TRBD1; DNA: TGCAGTGCTAGAGATAGGGACAGGGGAGGGGAAAAACTGTTTTTT; CDR3: CSARDRDRGGEKLFF
size: .; V: TRBV3-1; J: TRBJ2-3; D: .; DNA: TGTGCCAGCAGCCAAGCGCCAGATACGCAGTATTTT; CDR3: CASSQAPDTQYF
size: .; V: TRBV9; J: TRBJ1-2; D: .; DNA: TGTGCCAGCAGCGCCTCGGGGTTAGGCTACACCTTC; CDR3: CASSASGLGYTF
size: .; V: TRBV13; J: TRBJ2-7; D: .; DNA: TGTGCCAGCAACTTACGGGAACGCTACGAGCAGTACTTC; CDR3: CASNLRERYEQYF
size: .; V: TRBV3-1; J: TRBJ2-7; D: .; DNA: TGTGCCAGCAGCCAAGGCCTAGCGAGCTACGAGCAGTACTTC; CDR3: CASSQGLASYEQYF
size: few; V: TRBV28; J: TRBJ2-1; D: TRBD1; DNA: TGTGCCAGCAGTTTAGGGACAGGGGATAGGTACAATGAGCAGTTCTTC; CDR3: CASSLGTGDRYNEQFF
size: .; V: TRBV20-1; J: TRBJ2-1; D: .; DNA: TGCAGTGTTTATCCCCAGCCAAAAGACAATGAGCAGTTCTTC; CDR3: CSVYPQPKDNEQFF
size: few; V: TRBV12-3/TRBV12-4; J: TRBJ1-2; D: .; DNA: TGTGCCAGCAGCTCTGGGACATTCCCCATCTATGGCTACACCTTC; CDR3: CASSSGTFPIYGYTF
size: many; V: TRBV11-2; J: TRBJ1-3; D: .; DNA: TGTGCCAGCAGGCCGACAGAGTCTGGAAACACCATATATTTT; CDR3: CASRPTESGNTIYF
size: .; V: TRBV6-2/TRBV6-3; J: TRBJ2-7; D: .; DNA: TGTGCCAGCAGCAGACAGGATTACTACGAGCAGTACTTC; CDR3: CASSRQDYYEQYF
size: few; V: TRBV4-1; J: TRBJ2-7; D: .; DNA: TGCGCCAGCAGCCAAGTCGGGGCCAGGTCCCAGACCGAGCAGTACTTC; CDR3: CASSQVGARSQTEQYF
size: .; V: TRBV27; J: TRBJ2-1; D: TRBD2; DNA: TGTGCCAGCATTCCTCGGGGGACTAGCGGACCCCTGGAGCAGTTCTTC; CDR3: CASIPRGTSGPLEQFF
size: many; V: TRBV6-6; J: TRBJ2-6; D: TRBD1; DNA: TGTGCCAGCAGTTACTCGACAGGGTCTGGGGCCAACGTCCTGACTTTC; CDR3: CASSYSTGSGANVLTF
size: .; V: TRBV7-6; J: TRBJ2-1; D: TRBD2; DNA: TGTGCCAGCAGCTTAGGGGACTACGGCAATGAGCAGTTCTTC; CDR3: CASSLGDYGNEQFF
size: .; V: TRBV27; J: TRBJ2-3; D: TRBD2; DNA: TGTGCCAGCACCCCGTTGGCTAGCGGAGCGACAGATACGCAGTATTTT; CDR3: CASTPLASGATDTQYF
size: many; V: TRBV19; J: TRBJ2-2; D: TRBD2; DNA: TGTGCCAGTAAGGGGGGAAGTCTGCGGGAGGTTCGCACCGGGGAGCTGTTTTTT; CDR3: CASKGGSLREVRTGELFF
size: medium-sized; V: TRBV19; J: TRBJ1-1; D: .; DNA: TGTGCCAGTAAGTGGCAGGGGCGCTTGAACACTGAAGCTTTCTTT; CDR3: CASKWQGRLNTEAFF
size: .; V: TRBV5-1; J: TRBJ2-1; D: TRBD2; DNA: TGCGCCAGCAGCTTTTACCGACTAGCGGGAGGATCGGGCAATGAGCAGTTCTTC; CDR3: CASSFYRLAGGSGNEQFF
size: few; V: TRBV6-1; J: TRBJ2-7; D: .; DNA: TGTGCCAACAAAGTGGAGGGGGCTGGGTCCTACGAGCAGTACTTC; CDR3: CANKVEGAGSYEQYF
size: many; V: TRBV20-1; J: TRBJ1-2; D: TRBD1; DNA: TGCAGTGCTGACAGGGGAGGGGTTGGCTACACCTTC; CDR3: CSADRGGVGYTF
size: many; V: TRBV14; J: TRBJ2-1; D: .; DNA: TGTGCCAGCAGCCAAGCATACAGCTCCTACAATGAGCAGTTCTTC; CDR3: CASSQAYSSYNEQFF
size: .; V: TRBV5-1; J: TRBJ2-7; D: .; DNA: TGCGGGTGCAGCTTGGCGGATGAGCAGTACTTC; CDR3: CGCSLADEQYF
size: .; V: TRBV11-3; J: TRBJ2-7; D: TRBD1; DNA: TGTGCCAGCAGCCGGGGACAGTTCGACGAGCAGTACTTC; CDR3: CASSRGQFDEQYF
size: few; V: TRBV5-1; J: TRBJ2-1; D: .; DNA: TGCGCCAGCAGCCTCTGGGGTGATAATGAGCAGTTCTTC; CDR3: CASSLWGDNEQFF
size: medium-sized; V: TRBV6-1; J: TRBJ2-3; D: TRBD2; DNA: TGTGCCAGCAGTTATAGCGGGACGTTTGGTCGAAATACGCAGTATTTT; CDR3: CASSYSGTFGRNTQYF
size: many; V: TRBV19; J: TRBJ1-2; D: TRBD1; DNA: TGTGCCAGCGACAGGGGCTATGGCTACACCTTC; CDR3: CASDRGYGYTF
size: few; V: TRBV6-1; J: TRBJ2-7; D: .; DNA: TGTGCCAGCAGTGAAATCTACGAGCAGTACTTC; CDR3: CASSEIYEQYF